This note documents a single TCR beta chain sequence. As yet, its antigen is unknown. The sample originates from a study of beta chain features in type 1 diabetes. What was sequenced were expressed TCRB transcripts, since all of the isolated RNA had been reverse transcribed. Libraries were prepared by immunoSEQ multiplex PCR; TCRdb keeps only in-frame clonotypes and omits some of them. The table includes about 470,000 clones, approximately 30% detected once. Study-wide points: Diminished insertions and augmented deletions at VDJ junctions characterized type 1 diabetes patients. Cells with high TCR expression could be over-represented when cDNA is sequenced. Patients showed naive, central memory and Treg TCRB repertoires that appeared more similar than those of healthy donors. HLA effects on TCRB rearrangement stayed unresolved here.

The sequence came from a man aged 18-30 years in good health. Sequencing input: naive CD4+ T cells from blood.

This chain's CDR3 is CASSPPGTASGQFF. CDR3 nucleotides: TGTGCCAGCAGTCCTCCTGGGACGGCGTCAGGGCAGTTCTTC. The gene calls are TRBV25-1 and TRBJ2-1, with D possibly being TRBD1 or TRBD2 (5 bases each). The CDR3 contains 14 residues. Trimming took off 5 bases at V and 12 bases at J, with 20 bases between the two ends. The V gene's germline CDR1 is MGHDK and CDR2 SYGVNS.